This T cell receptor beta chain stems from a study of breast tumors, draining lymph nodes, adjacent tissues. TCRdb re-called the multiplex PCR reads with MiXCR, one entry per CDR3 protein. Here the sample spans about 230,000 distinct CDR3 sequences, roughly 32% being singletons. Findings of the study overall: That most tumor T cells come from lymph nodes remained unproven. Tumor TCR diversity was below lymph nodes but above nontumor tissue. Compared with basal-like, luminal-like tumors shared significantly more repertoire with nontumor tissue. The data were judged consistent with most tumor T cells coming from lymph node and expanding in tumor.

This clonotype was seen repeatedly, ten times or more. The antigen is unknown. An end of the junction does not agree with germline; a read error may underlie this. Breast cancer patients provided tissue from their axillary draining lymph nodes. The TCR was taken from a female donor with breast cancer. Some clones in this sample may be carry-over from other donors' samples. The sample comprised axillary lymph node tissue.

The CDR3 loop is CASSEGTGGQPQHF. The CDR3, as DNA: TGTGCCAGCAGCGAAGGGACAGGGGGCCAGCCCCAGCATTTT. The chain combines TRBV2 with TRBJ1-5, with 12 positions matching TRBD1. The germline gives CDR1 SNHLY, CDR2 FYNNEI. This CDR3 spans 14 amino acids. Using reference TRBV2 and TRBJ1-5 for the parts outside the CDR3, the full variable domain is EPEVTQTPSHQVTQMGQEVILRCVPISNHLYFYWYRQILGQKVEFLVSFYNNEISEKSEIFDDQFSVERPDGSNFTLKIRSTKLEDSAMYFCASSEGTGGQPQHFGDGTRLSIL.